This T cell receptor (beta chain) is drawn from a study of cytomegalovirus exposure and HLA in healthy donors. The PCR used 60 Vbeta and 13 Jbeta primers. The assay was immunoSEQ multiplex PCR, and TCRdb's table has in-frame clones only and misses some. Counted here are about 89,000 clones, around nine tenths occurring once; the ten biggest clones make up roughly 9%. The junction had 6 bases not matched to a gene; V was cut back by 5 bases and J by 3 bases. Looked up from germline, CDR1 is SGHTA and CDR2 is FQGNSA. The CDR3 is made up of 14 amino acids. The sequence derives from a man younger than 40 in good health and CMV-seropositive. The J gene is TRBJ1-1, the V gene TRBV7-2; 7 bases fit TRBD1. Sequencing used PBMCs. The CDR3 sequence is CASSLVDRDTEAFF. CDR3 DNA sequence: TGTGCCAGCAGCCTAGTTGACAGGGACACTGAAGCTTTCTTT.